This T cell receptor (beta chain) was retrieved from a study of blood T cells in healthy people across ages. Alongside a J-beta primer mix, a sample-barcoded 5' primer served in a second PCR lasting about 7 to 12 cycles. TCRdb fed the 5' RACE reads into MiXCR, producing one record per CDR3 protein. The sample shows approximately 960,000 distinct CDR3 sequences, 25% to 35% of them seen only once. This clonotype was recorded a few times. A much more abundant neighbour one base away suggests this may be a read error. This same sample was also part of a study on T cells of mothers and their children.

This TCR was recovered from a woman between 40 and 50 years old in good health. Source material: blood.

The DNA of the CDR3 is TGTGTCACCAGTGGAGGGTCTTTAACCTACAATGAGCAGTTCTTC. This encodes CVTSGGSLTYNEQFF. The V and J genes are TRBV24-1 and TRBJ2-1; D may be TRBD2 (6 bases). Germline values: CDR1 KGHDR, CDR2 SFDVKD. CDR3 size: 15 residues.